This T cell receptor beta chain appears in the sequencing data of a study of identical twins. Findings and limits, study-wide: High-abundance cord blood beta clonotypes had fewer insertions; memory repertoires showed none.

TCRdb re-derived calls from the 5' RACE reads in MiXCR, one entry per CDR3 protein. This sample has fewer than 250,000 distinct CDR3 sequences; roughly 7% occur once, and the top ten carry around 3.4%. CDR1 MNHNS and CDR2 SASEGT come from the germline V gene. Trimming left V 5 bases short and J 6 bases short, with 17 bases between. The CDR3 totals 14 residues. Concerning this clonotype itself: Its antigen is as yet unknown.

The sample was also reused in another study, on yellow fever vaccine responses in identical twins.

V gene TRBV6-1 combines with J gene TRBJ2-7, with TRBD2 as a possible D gene (6 bases). The source of this sequence is a young woman in good health. Sequencing was carried out using memory (CD45RO+) T cells sorted from blood. For the CDR3, the DNA is TGTGCCAGCAGTAAGCTAGGGGCGGGGATCGAGCAGTACTTC. Protein: CASSKLGAGIEQYF.